Below, 13 T cell receptor beta chains from the same sample are listed, as sequenced in a study of blood T cell repertoires in COVID-19. Generated by immunoSEQ multiplex PCR, the TCRdb table keeps only in-frame clones and is missing some. The table shows 150,000 or so clones, with approximately 85% occurring only once. The specimen was peripheral blood. Receptor source: a man aged 55 to 70 with active or convalescent COVID-19.

The gene calls are TRBV5-1 and TRBJ1-1; 9 nucleotides line up with TRBD1. CDR3 size: 15 residues. The V segment lost 5 bases and the J segment 3 bases; nucleotides outside the gene matches: 8. Germline values: CDR1 SGHRS, CDR2 YFSETQ. The CDR3: CASSGGTGTDTEAFF. CDR3 in DNA: TGCGCCAGCAGTGGGGGGACAGGGACGGACACTGAAGCTTTCTTT.

V usage is TRBV5-1 and J usage is TRBJ2-5; possible D gene TRBD1, 6 bases. V shed 0 bases and J shed 2 bases, with 11 bases lying between them. Germline V gives CDR1 SGHRS, CDR2 YFSETQ. The CDR3 covers 15 residues. CDR3 nucleotides: TGCGCCAGCAGCTTGGCTACAGGGATGCAAGAGACCCAGTACTTC. Amino acids: CASSLATGMQETQYF.

J is TRBJ1-4 and V is TRBV5-1; 8 bases line up with TRBD1. Germline assignment: CDR1 SGHRS and CDR2 YFSETQ. Trimming took 4 bases from V and 0 from J; bases not matched to a gene: 5. This CDR3 contains 16 residues. CDR3 loop: CASSRDRSTTNEKLFF. CDR3 coding DNA: TGCGCCAGCAGCCGGGACAGGAGCACAACTAATGAAAAACTGTTTTTT.

This clone was found once. The V gene is TRBV10-2, the J gene TRBJ1-5; D gene uncertain. CDR1 WSHSY and CDR2 SAAADI come from the germline V gene. V was clipped by 2 bases and J by 1 base, with 9 bases between them. The CDR3 has 15 amino acids. The CDR3 coding sequence is TGCGCCAGCAGTGAGAACAGCTTGAGCAATCAGCCCCAGCATTTT. Translating it yields CASSENSLSNQPQHF.

This chain links TRBV7-2 with TRBJ1-2, with D possibly being TRBD1 (5 bases). This CDR3 contains 13 residues. Trimming removed 6 bases from V and 1 base from J, with 9 bases in between. Germline values: CDR1 SGHTA, CDR2 FQGNSA. CDR3 in DNA: TGTGCCAGCAGACCCGACAGTAACTATGGCTACACCTTC. Translation gives CASRPDSNYGYTF.

This clone was found once. The rearrangement uses TRBV7-2 and TRBJ2-3, with TRBD1 matching 9 bases. The trim removed 3 bases at V and 0 bases at J, leaving 1 base unmatched. CDR1 is SGHTA, CDR2 FQGNSA, per germline. The CDR3 extends over 15 amino acids. The CDR3 spells CASSLDRGSTDTQYF. The CDR3 nucleotides are TGTGCCAGCAGCTTGGACAGGGGTAGCACAGATACGCAGTATTTT.

V usage is TRBV24-1 and J usage is TRBJ1-5; D gene ambiguous. The V gene's germline CDR1 is KGHDR and CDR2 SFDVKD. The ends were cut back, 3 bases at V and 6 bases at J, with 11 bases in the middle. The CDR3 length is 14 residues. This chain's CDR3 is CATSDPGVAQPQHF. CDR3 DNA sequence: TGTGCCACCAGTGATCCCGGGGTGGCTCAGCCCCAGCATTTT.

The rearrangement uses TRBV7-2 and TRBJ1-4; TRBD1 might be the D (5 bases). CDR3 length equals 14 residues. V was pared by 6 bases and J by 4 bases, with 12 bases between. The germline V gene encodes CDR1 SGHTA and CDR2 FQGNSA. As DNA, the CDR3 is TGTGCCAGCAGAGCCGGGACTCTTAATGAAAAACTGTTTTTT. Translation: CASRAGTLNEKLFF.

In its sample, this clone was seen once. The chain links TRBV5-1 to TRBJ2-5; 8 nucleotides line up with TRBD1. The J segment lost 5 bases and the V segment lost 5 bases, leaving 8 bases of the junction unmatched. There are 14 residues in the CDR3. Germline CDR1 reads SGHRS; CDR2 reads YFSETQ. The CDR3 here is CASRLQGVRETQYF. The CDR3 DNA reads TGCGCCAGCAGATTACAGGGGGTGAGGGAGACCCAGTACTTC. Looking up the rest from reference TRBV5-1 and TRBJ2-5 gives the full variable domain: KAGVTQTPRYLIKTRGQQVTLSCSPISGHRSVSWYQQTPGQGLQFLFEYFSETQRNKGNFPGRFSGRQFSNSRSEMNVSTLELGDSALYLCASRLQGVRETQYFGPGTRLLVL.

V usage is TRBV5-4 and J usage is TRBJ2-2; 12 bases are shared with TRBD1. The CDR3 totals 16 residues. Germline lookup yields CDR1 SGHNT and CDR2 YYREEE (reference sequence). The J segment lost 7 bases and the V segment lost 4 bases, leaving 8 bases of the junction unmatched. The CDR3, as DNA: TGTGCCAGCAGCCCTCCGGGACAGGGGGCCCTCGGGGAGCTGTTTTTT. Protein product: CASSPPGQGALGELFF.

The rearrangement links TRBV5-1 to TRBJ1-1; 9 bases line up with TRBD1. This CDR3 has 15 amino acids. Germline lookup yields CDR1 SGHRS and CDR2 YFSETQ. V lost 4 bases and J lost 4; bases outside the gene matches: 8. CDR3 sequence reads: CASSPGTGGITEAFF. In DNA, the CDR3 is TGCGCCAGCAGCCCCGGAACAGGGGGCATCACTGAAGCTTTCTTT.

J is TRBJ2-3 and V is TRBV6-1; D unresolved. CDR1 and CDR2 from the germline V gene are MNHNS and SASEGT. V shed 2 bases and J shed 7 bases, with 10 bases lying between them. The CDR3 length is 13 residues. The CDR3 sequence is CASSERLLNTQYF. CDR3 nucleotide sequence: TGTGCCAGCAGTGAACGACTTCTAAATACGCAGTATTTT.

The chain joins TRBV30 to TRBJ1-4; a weak D match, TRBD1 (6 bases). Trimming pared 4 bases from V and 4 bases from J, leaving 16 bases between. The CDR3 is made up of 15 amino acids. Germline CDR1 is GTSNPN and CDR2 is SVGIG (reference sequence). CDR3 sequence: CAWNSQGRNNEKLFF. CDR3 DNA sequence: TGTGCCTGGAACTCTCAGGGGCGGAATAATGAAAAACTGTTTTTT.